The rows below give T cell receptor beta chains drawn from one sample of a study of CD8 T cells in ankylosing spondylitis. From the 5' RACE reads, TCRdb called clonotypes with MiXCR, one entry per CDR3 protein. The sample carries about 500,000 distinct CDR3 sequences, about 5.4% recorded once. Sequenced: blood, either unsorted or a sorted T cell fraction (not recorded which). These receptors were obtained from a male donor with ankylosing spondylitis. CDR3s include the opening cysteine and the closing phenylalanine or tryptophan. D genes are given only for firm matches. Clone size is not always given. Where it is, it says once, few, many or a class for expanded clones.

v_call	d_call	j_call	clone_size	cdr3_aa	cdr3_nt
TRBV4-2	NA	TRBJ1-2	many	CASSQEEGNYGYTF	TGTGCCAGCAGCCAAGAAGAGGGGAACTATGGCTACACCTTC
TRBV27	TRBD2	TRBJ2-2	many	CASSSGEGTGELFF	TGTGCCAGCAGTTCGGGGGAGGGCACCGGGGAGCTGTTTTTT
TRBV20-1	NA	TRBJ2-1	many	CSARWSLGTLNEQFF	TGCAGTGCTAGATGGTCGTTGGGGACACTAAATGAGCAGTTCTTC
TRBV6-2/TRBV6-3	TRBD2	TRBJ2-7	many	CASRGTTAYEQYF	TGTGCCAGCAGAGGGACTACAGCCTACGAGCAGTACTTC
TRBV9	NA	TRBJ1-1	many	CASSGRESLTEAFF	TGTGCCAGCAGCGGCCGGGAGTCCCTTACTGAAGCTTTCTTT
TRBV7-8	NA	TRBJ2-5	many	CASSADSMETQYF	TGTGCCAGCAGCGCGGACAGTATGGAGACCCAGTACTTC
TRBV11-2	NA	TRBJ1-2	many	CASSLRGGQWGPSINYGYTF	TGTGCCAGCAGCTTGCGGGGTGGCCAGTGGGGCCCCTCGATAAACTATGGCTACACCTTC
TRBV7-2	NA	TRBJ2-3	many	CASRPGRTDTQYF	TGTGCCAGCAGGCCTGGGAGGACAGATACGCAGTATTTT
TRBV20-1	NA	TRBJ2-3	many	CSALDEQGTDTQYF	TGCAGTGCCTTGGACGAGCAGGGCACAGATACGCAGTATTTT
TRBV6-4	NA	TRBJ2-3	NA	CASSDPSRGTDTQYF	TGTGCCAGCAGTGACCCTAGCAGGGGCACAGATACGCAGTATTTT
TRBV6-5	NA	TRBJ1-2	NA	CASSYGRTGYTF	TGTGCCAGCAGTTACGGCCGCACGGGCTACACCTTC
TRBV7-2	NA	TRBJ2-7	NA	CASSVPGRNYEQYF	TGTGCCAGCAGCGTCCCGGGACGGAACTACGAGCAGTACTTC
TRBV7-2	NA	TRBJ2-7	NA	CASSLEVQGSYEQYF	TGTGCCAGCAGCTTAGAGGTACAGGGCTCCTACGAGCAGTACTTC
TRBV5-1	TRBD1	TRBJ1-1	many	CASSSQQGMNTEAFF	TGCGCCAGCAGCTCACAACAGGGGATGAACACTGAAGCTTTCTTT
TRBV7-2	NA	TRBJ1-4	NA	CASSPQTGPNEKLFF	TGTGCCAGCAGCCCTCAGACAGGCCCTAATGAAAAACTGTTTTTT
TRBV6-1	NA	TRBJ2-2	many	CASTDGILALAAGELFF	TGTGCCAGCACCGACGGGATACTAGCACTTGCGGCCGGGGAGCTGTTTTTT
TRBV29-1	TRBD2	TRBJ2-1	many	CSAGTSGSGEQFF	TGCAGCGCTGGGACTAGCGGGAGCGGTGAGCAGTTCTTC
TRBV5-1	TRBD1	TRBJ1-2	many	CASSLAGTEYGYTF	TGCGCCAGCAGCTTGGCGGGGACAGAATATGGCTACACCTTC
TRBV15	TRBD1	TRBJ1-2	NA	CATSRTGAGGGYTF	TGTGCCACCAGCAGGACAGGGGCCGGGGGTGGCTACACCTTC
TRBV20-1	TRBD1	TRBJ1-1	many	CSALGQGTEAFF	TGCAGTGCTCTGGGACAGGGCACTGAAGCTTTCTTT
TRBV12-3/TRBV12-4	TRBD1	TRBJ1-1	many	CASSFTGVGEAFF	TGTGCCAGCAGCTTCACAGGGGTTGGTGAAGCTTTCTTT
TRBV5-1	NA	TRBJ1-1	many	CASSFDGIMNTEAFF	TGCGCCAGCAGCTTCGACGGAATCATGAACACTGAAGCTTTCTTT
TRBV7-2	TRBD2	TRBJ2-1	many	CASSFSGTSGDEQFF	TGTGCCAGCAGCTTTTCCGGGACTAGCGGGGATGAGCAGTTCTTC
TRBV29-1	NA	TRBJ2-3	many	CSAKSSQGTQYF	TGCAGCGCCAAGAGTAGCCAGGGTACGCAGTATTTT
TRBV20-1	NA	TRBJ1-5	many	CSALSMFGQPQHF	TGCAGTGCACTATCAATGTTCGGTCAGCCCCAGCATTTT
TRBV28	TRBD1	TRBJ2-7	NA	CASSWLQGSYEQYF	TGTGCCAGCAGTTGGTTACAGGGGTCCTACGAGCAGTACTTC
TRBV7-2	NA	TRBJ1-5	many	CASSGGRGQPQHF	TGTGCCAGCAGCGGAGGACGGGGTCAGCCCCAGCATTTT